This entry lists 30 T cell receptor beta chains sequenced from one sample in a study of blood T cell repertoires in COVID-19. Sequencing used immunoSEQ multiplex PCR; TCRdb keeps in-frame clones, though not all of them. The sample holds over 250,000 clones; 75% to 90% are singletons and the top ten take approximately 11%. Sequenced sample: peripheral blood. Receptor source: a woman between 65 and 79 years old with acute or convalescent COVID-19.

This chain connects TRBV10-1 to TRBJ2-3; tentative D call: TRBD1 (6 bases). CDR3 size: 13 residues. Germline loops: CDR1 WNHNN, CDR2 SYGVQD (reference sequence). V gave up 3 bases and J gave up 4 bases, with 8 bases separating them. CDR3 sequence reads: CASSDQGSDTQYF. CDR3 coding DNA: TGCGCCAGCAGTGACCAGGGGTCAGATACGCAGTATTTT.

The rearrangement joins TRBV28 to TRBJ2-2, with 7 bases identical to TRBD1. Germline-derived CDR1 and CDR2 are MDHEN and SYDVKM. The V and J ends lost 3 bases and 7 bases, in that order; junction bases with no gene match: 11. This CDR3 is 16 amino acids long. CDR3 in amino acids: CASSFSGRGSSGELFF. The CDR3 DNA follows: TGTGCCAGCAGTTTTTCGGGCAGGGGGTCGAGCGGGGAGCTGTTTTTT.

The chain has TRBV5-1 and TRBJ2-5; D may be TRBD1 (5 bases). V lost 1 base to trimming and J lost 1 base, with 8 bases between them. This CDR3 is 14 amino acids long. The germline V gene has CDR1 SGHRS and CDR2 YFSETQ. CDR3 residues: CASSLRQPQETQYF. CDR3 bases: TGCGCCAGCAGCTTGAGACAGCCCCAAGAGACCCAGTACTTC.

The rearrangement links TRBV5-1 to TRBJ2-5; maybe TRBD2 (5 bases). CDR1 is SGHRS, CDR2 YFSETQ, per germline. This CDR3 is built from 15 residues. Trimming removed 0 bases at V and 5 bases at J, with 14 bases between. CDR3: CASSLVGVDPETQYF. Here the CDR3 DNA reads TGCGCCAGCAGCTTGGTCGGGGTGGATCCTGAGACCCAGTACTTC. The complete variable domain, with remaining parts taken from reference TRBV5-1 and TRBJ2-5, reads KAGVTQTPRYLIKTRGQQVTLSCSPISGHRSVSWYQQTPGQGLQFLFEYFSETQRNKGNFPGRFSGRQFSNSRSEMNVSTLELGDSALYLCASSLVGVDPETQYFGPGTRLLVL.

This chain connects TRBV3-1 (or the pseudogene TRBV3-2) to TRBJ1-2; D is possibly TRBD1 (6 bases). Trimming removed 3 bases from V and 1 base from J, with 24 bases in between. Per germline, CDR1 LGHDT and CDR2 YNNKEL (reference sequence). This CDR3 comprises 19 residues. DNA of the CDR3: TGTGCCAGCAGCCAGAGGCCCGGGCAGGGGCCCCAGAATAACTATGGCTACACCTTC. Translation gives CASSQRPGQGPQNNYGYTF.

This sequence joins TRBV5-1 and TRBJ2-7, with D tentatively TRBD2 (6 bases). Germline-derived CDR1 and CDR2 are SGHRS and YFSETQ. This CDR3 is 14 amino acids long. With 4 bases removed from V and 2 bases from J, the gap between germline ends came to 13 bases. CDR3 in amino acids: CASSPGGPPYEQYF. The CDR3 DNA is TGCGCCAGCAGCCCCGGGGGTCCCCCCTACGAGCAGTACTTC.

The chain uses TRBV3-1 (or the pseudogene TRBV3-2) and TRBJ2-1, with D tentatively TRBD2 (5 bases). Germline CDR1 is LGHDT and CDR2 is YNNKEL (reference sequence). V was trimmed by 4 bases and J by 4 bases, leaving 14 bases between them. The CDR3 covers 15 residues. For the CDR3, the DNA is TGTGCCAGCAGCCGGTCGGGGAATCAGTACAATGAGCAGTTCTTC. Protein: CASSRSGNQYNEQFF.

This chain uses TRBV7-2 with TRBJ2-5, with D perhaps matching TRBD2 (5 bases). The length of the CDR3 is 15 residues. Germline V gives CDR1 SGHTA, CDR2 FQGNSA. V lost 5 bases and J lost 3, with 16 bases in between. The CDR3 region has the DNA TGTGCCAGCAGCCGTGGGGAAGAGCGGAAAGAGACCCAGTACTTC. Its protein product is CASSRGEERKETQYF.

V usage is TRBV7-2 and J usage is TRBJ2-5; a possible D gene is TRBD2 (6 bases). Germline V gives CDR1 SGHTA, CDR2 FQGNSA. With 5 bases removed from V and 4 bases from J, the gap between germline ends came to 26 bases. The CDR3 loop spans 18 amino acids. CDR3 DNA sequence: TGTGCCAGCAGCCCCCCCCCTGGGACCACTAGCTTAGTAGAGACCCAGTACTTC. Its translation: CASSPPPGTTSLVETQYF. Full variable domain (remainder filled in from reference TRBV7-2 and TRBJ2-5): GAGVSQSPSNKVTEKGKDVELRCDPISGHTALYWYRQSLGQGLEFLIYFQGNSAPDKSGLPSDRFSAERTGGSVSTLTIQRTQQEDSAVYLCASSPPPGTTSLVETQYFGPGTRLLVL.

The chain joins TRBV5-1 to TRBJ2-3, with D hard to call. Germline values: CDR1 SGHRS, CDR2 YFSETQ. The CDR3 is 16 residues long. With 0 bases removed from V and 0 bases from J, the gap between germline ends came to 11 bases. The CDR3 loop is CASSLGQVPSTDTQYF. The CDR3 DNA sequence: TGCGCCAGCAGCTTGGGGCAGGTTCCAAGCACAGATACGCAGTATTTT.

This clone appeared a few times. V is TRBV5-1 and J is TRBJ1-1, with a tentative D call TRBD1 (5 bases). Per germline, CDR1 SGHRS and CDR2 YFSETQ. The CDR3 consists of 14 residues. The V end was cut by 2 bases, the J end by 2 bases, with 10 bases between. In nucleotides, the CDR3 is TGCGCCAGCAGCTTCGACGGGGGAAACACTGAAGCTTTCTTT. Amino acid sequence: CASSFDGGNTEAFF.

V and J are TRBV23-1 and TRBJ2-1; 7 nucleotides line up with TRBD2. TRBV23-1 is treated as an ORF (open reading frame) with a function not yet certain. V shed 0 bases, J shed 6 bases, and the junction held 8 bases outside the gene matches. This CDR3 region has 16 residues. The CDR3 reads CASSQSEGGGSNEQFF. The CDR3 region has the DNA TGCGCCAGCAGTCAATCGGAGGGCGGCGGGAGCAATGAGCAGTTCTTC.

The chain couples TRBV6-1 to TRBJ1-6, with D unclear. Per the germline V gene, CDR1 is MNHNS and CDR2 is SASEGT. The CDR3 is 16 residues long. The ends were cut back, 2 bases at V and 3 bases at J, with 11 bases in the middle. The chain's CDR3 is CASSELWRDYNSPLHF. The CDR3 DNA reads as TGTGCCAGCAGTGAACTTTGGCGGGACTATAATTCACCCCTCCACTTT.

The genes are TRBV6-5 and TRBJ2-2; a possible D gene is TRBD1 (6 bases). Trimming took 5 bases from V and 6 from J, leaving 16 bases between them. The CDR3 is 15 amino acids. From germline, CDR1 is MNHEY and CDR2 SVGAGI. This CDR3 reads CASSILQTGSGELFF. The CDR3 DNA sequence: TGTGCCAGCAGTATACTCCAAACAGGGTCCGGGGAGCTGTTTTTT.

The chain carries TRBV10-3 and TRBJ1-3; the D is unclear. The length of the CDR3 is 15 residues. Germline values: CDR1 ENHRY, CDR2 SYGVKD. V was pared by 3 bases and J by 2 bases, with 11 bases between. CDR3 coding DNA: TGTGCCATCAGTGATCCCGGGAGGGCTGGAAACACCATATATTTT. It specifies CAISDPGRAGNTIYF.

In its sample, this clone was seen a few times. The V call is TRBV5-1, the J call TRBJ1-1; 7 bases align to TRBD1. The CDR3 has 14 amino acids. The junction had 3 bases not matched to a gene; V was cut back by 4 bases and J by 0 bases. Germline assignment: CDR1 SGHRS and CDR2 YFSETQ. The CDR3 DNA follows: TGCGCCAGCAGCCAGGGACAGCTGAACACTGAAGCTTTCTTT. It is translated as CASSQGQLNTEAFF.

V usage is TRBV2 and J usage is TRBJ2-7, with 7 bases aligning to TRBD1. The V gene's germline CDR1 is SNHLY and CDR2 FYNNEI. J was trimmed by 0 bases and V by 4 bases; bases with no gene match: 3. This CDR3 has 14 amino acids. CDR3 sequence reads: CASSGQGASYEQYF. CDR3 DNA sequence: TGTGCCAGCAGTGGACAGGGCGCCTCCTACGAGCAGTACTTC.

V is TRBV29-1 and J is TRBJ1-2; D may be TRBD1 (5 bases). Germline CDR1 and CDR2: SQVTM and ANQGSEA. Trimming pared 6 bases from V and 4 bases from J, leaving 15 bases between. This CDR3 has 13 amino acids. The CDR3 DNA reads TGCAGCGTAACCAACACAGGAGTCTATGGCTACACCTTC. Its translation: CSVTNTGVYGYTF. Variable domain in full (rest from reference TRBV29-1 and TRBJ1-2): SAVISQKPSRDICQRGTSLTIQCQVDSQVTMMFWYRQQPGQSLTLIATANQGSEATYESGFVIDKFPISRPNLTFSTLTVSNMSPEDSSIYLCSVTNTGVYGYTFGSGTRLTVV.

The CDR3 here is CASSRVGGYEQYF. In nucleotides, the CDR3 is TGTGCCAGCAGCCGGGTGGGTGGCTACGAGCAGTACTTC. The chain joins TRBV7-3 to TRBJ2-7; D uncertain. The CDR3 has 13 amino acids. Trimming stripped 5 bases from V and 3 bases from J, with 11 bases between. Germline CDR1 and CDR2: SGHTA and FQGTGA.

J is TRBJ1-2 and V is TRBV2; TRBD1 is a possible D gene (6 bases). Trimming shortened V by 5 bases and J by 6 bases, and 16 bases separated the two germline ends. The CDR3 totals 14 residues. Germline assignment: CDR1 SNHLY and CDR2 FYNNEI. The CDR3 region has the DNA TGTGCCAGCAGTAGCCGTCAGGGGCAGAATGGCTACACCTTC. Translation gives CASSSRQGQNGYTF.

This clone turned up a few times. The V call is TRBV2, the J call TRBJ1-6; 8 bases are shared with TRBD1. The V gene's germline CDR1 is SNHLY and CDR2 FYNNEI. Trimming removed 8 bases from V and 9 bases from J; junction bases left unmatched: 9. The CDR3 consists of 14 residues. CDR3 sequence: CASRMDREASPLHF. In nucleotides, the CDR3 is TGTGCCAGCCGCATGGACAGGGAAGCTTCACCCCTCCACTTT.

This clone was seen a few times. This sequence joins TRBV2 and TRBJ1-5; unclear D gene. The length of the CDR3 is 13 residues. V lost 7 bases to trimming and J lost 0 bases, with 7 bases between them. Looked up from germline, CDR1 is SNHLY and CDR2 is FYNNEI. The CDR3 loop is CASKENSNQPQHF. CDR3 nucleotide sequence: TGTGCCAGCAAAGAGAATAGCAATCAGCCCCAGCATTTT.

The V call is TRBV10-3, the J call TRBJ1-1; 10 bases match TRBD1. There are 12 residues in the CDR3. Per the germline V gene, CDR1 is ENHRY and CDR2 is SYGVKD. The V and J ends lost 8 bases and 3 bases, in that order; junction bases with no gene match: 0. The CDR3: CAIGTGDTEAFF. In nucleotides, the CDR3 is TGTGCCATCGGGACAGGGGACACTGAAGCTTTCTTT.

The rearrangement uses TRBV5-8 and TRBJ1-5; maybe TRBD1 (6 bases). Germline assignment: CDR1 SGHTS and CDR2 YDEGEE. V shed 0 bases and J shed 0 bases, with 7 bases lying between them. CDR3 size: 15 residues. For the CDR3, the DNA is TGTGCCAGCAGCTTGGGACAGGTTAGCAATCAGCCCCAGCATTTT. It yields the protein CASSLGQVSNQPQHF.

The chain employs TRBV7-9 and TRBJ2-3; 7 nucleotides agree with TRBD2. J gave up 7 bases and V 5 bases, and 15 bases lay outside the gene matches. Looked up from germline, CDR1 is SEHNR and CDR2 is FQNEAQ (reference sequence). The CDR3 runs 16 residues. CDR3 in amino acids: CASSLGAASGPNTQYF. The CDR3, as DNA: TGTGCCAGCAGCCTTGGGGCGGCTAGCGGACCGAATACGCAGTATTTT.

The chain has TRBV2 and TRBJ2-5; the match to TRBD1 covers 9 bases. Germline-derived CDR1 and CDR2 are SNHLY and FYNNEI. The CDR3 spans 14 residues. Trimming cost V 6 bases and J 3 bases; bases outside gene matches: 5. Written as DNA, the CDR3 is TGTGCCAGCAGGGGACAGGGCAGGGAAGAGACCCAGTACTTC. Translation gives CASRGQGREETQYF.

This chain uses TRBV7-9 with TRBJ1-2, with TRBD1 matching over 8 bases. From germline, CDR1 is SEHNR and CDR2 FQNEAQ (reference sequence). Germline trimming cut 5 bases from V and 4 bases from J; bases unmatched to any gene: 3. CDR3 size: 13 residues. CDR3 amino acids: CASSPGQGYGYTF. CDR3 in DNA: TGTGCCAGCAGCCCAGGACAGGGCTATGGCTACACCTTC.

The CDR3 sequence is CASSSRTGRVGGANVLTF. CDR3 bases: TGTGCCAGCAGCTCCAGGACAGGGAGAGTTGGGGGGGCCAACGTCCTGACTTTC. The J gene is TRBJ2-6, the V gene TRBV13; TRBD1 matches 8 bases. The CDR3 is 18 residues long. In germline, CDR1 is PRHDT, CDR2 FYEKMQ (reference sequence). Germline trimming cut 4 bases from V and 4 bases from J; bases unmatched to any gene: 12.

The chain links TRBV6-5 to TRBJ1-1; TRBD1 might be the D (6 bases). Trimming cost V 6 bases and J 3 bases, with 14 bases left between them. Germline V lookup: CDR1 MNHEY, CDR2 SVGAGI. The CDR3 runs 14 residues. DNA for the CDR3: TGTGCCAGCAGGGATCCTCAGGGGTACACTGAAGCTTTCTTT. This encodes CASRDPQGYTEAFF.

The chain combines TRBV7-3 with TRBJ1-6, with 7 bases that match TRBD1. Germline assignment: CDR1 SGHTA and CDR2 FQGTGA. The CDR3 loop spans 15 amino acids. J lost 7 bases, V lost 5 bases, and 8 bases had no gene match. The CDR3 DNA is TGTGCCAGCAGCACCGGGACAGCCAACAATTCACCCCTCCACTTT. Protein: CASSTGTANNSPLHF.